The clone carrying this T cell receptor (beta chain) turned up a few times. The antigen is undetermined. One entry per CDR3 protein results from TCRdb running MiXCR on the reads. The sample records about 190,000 distinct CDR3 sequences, under 30% being singletons. The data derive from a study of T cell repertoires in cytomegalovirus infection. Study at large: Matching HLA type, along with CMV infection, was indicated by public TCR beta signatures. Findings of the study overall: The cumulative frequency of public TCR beta families distinguished individuals who carried CMV together with the relevant HLA.

Germline values: CDR1 SGHTA, CDR2 FQGTGA. V shed 5 bases and J shed 3 bases, with 20 bases lying between them. This CDR3 is built from 16 residues. This TCR derives from a human donor in good health (CMV status not recorded). Some clones in this sample may be carry-over from other donors' samples. The rearrangement uses TRBV7-3 and TRBJ2-7; D is possibly TRBD2 (7 bases). Sequenced: PBMCs. The CDR3 reads CASSPEGGGGFYEQYF. The CDR3 region has the DNA TGTGCCAGCAGCCCTGAGGGGGGAGGGGGATTCTACGAGCAGTACTTC. Combining the CDR3 with reference TRBV7-3 and TRBJ2-7 gives the whole variable domain GAGVSQTPSNKVTEKGKYVELRCDPISGHTALYWYRQSLGQGPEFLIYFQGTGAADDSGLPNDRFFAVRPEGSVSTLKIQRTERGDSAVYLCASSPEGGGGFYEQYFGPGTRLTVT.